This entry lists 20 T cell receptor beta chains sequenced from one sample in a study of blood T cells in healthy people across ages. The authors ran a second PCR of about 7 to 11 cycles using a sample-barcoded 5' primer and a J-beta primer mix. TCRdb used MiXCR to reprocess the 5' RACE reads, holding one entry per CDR3 protein. The sample lists about 1.5 million distinct CDR3 sequences, around 40% occurring once. Sequencing was done on a sample of blood. The receptors shown here come from a woman between 18 and 29 years old in good health.

The chain has TRBV7-9 and TRBJ2-5, with TRBD1 identical over 10 bases. After removal of 4 bases from V and 2 bases from J, the junction contained 4 bases not matched to a gene. Germline V gene lookup returns CDR1 SEHNR and CDR2 FQNEAQ (reference sequence). The CDR3 has 15 amino acids. CDR3 coding DNA: TGTGCCAGCAGCTCCGGGACAGGGGTGCAAGAGACCCAGTACTTC. It is translated as CASSSGTGVQETQYF.

This clonotype was picked up a small number of times. CDR3 nucleotides: TGTGCCAGCAGCTTAGGGGGGGCCGTGGATGAGCAGTACTTC. Its translation: CASSLGGAVDEQYF. This chain joins TRBV7-2 and TRBJ2-5; D is perhaps TRBD1 or TRBD2 (6 bases each). Germline V gene lookup returns CDR1 SGHTA and CDR2 FQGNSA. The CDR3 has 14 residues. V was trimmed by 1 base and J by 11 bases, leaving 17 bases between them.

This chain uses TRBV7-2 with TRBJ1-5, with D possibly TRBD1 on 5 matching bases. The CDR3 consists of 16 residues. Trimming removed 0 bases from V and 6 bases from J, with 15 bases in between. The germline V gene has CDR1 SGHTA and CDR2 FQGNSA. The CDR3, as DNA: TGTGCCAGCAGCTTAGCCCCTGCAGGGACGGTTCAGCCCCAGCATTTT. Protein: CASSLAPAGTVQPQHF.

V and J are TRBV7-9 and TRBJ2-7; D is possibly TRBD1 (5 bases). CDR1 is SEHNR, CDR2 FQNEAQ, per germline (reference sequence). Trimming cost V 3 bases and J 2 bases, with 14 bases left between them. The CDR3 has 15 residues. In DNA form, the CDR3 reads TGTGCCAGCAGCTTTACCGCAGGGTTCCCCTACGAGCAGTACTTC. Translation gives CASSFTAGFPYEQYF.

This clonotype was seen a few times. This chain links TRBV27 with TRBJ2-4; D possibly corresponds to TRBD2 (6 bases). The CDR3 is made up of 14 amino acids. V dropped 5 bases and J dropped 6 bases, with 14 bases sitting between them. CDR1 and CDR2 (germline): MNHEY, SMNVEV (reference sequence). The CDR3 DNA reads TGTGCCAGCAGTCCTCACCAGACTAGAAACATTCAGTACTTC. Its translation is CASSPHQTRNIQYF.

This clonotype was seen more than once but under ten times. The rearrangement links TRBV6-1 to TRBJ2-3; TRBD2 aligns across 8 bases. CDR3 length: 16 amino acids. The ends lost 3 bases at V and 6 bases at J; junction bases unmatched: 11. Looked up from germline, CDR1 is MNHNS and CDR2 is SASEGT. The CDR3 loop reads CASSDIAGRSGDTQYF. The CDR3 DNA follows: TGTGCCAGCAGTGATATAGCGGGGCGTTCGGGGGATACGCAGTATTTT.

This clonotype came up once. The chain is built from TRBV12-3 or TRBV12-4 and TRBJ2-1; D uncertain. V was pared by 4 bases and J by 9 bases, with 13 bases between. CDR3 size: 13 residues. This CDR3 is CASSSSRTGEQFF. CDR3 DNA: TGTGCCAGCAGTTCATCTAGAACGGGTGAGCAGTTCTTC.

This clonotype was found a few times. This chain connects TRBV7-9 to TRBJ1-2; D unclear. The CDR3 has 13 residues. V dropped 2 bases and J dropped 4 bases, with 8 bases sitting between them. Germline V gene lookup returns CDR1 SEHNR and CDR2 FQNEAQ (reference sequence). In DNA form, the CDR3 reads TGTGCCAGCAGCTTAATAACCAGCTATGGCTACACCTTC. It is translated as CASSLITSYGYTF.

This clonotype came up a few times. The chain carries TRBV29-1 and TRBJ2-5; 9 bases are a match to TRBD2. This CDR3 has 13 residues. The germline V gene encodes CDR1 SQVTM and CDR2 ANQGSEA. V shed 7 bases and J 1 base; nucleotides not matched to a gene: 4. For the CDR3, the DNA is TGCAGCGCTCGACTAGCGGCCCAAGAGACCCAGTACTTC. The encoded protein is CSARLAAQETQYF.

This chain connects TRBV6-2 or TRBV6-3 to TRBJ2-1, with 7 bases matching TRBD1. The germline gives CDR1 MNHEY, CDR2 SVGEGT. The V and J ends lost 8 bases and 14 bases, in that order; junction bases with no gene match: 18. The CDR3 has 14 amino acids. For the CDR3, the DNA is TGTGCCAGCCGGCTTCGGGACAGAGAGGTTGGGGAGTTCTTC. Its translation is CASRLRDREVGEFF.

The chain uses TRBV4-1 and TRBJ2-5, with unresolved D. Trimming removed 1 base at V and 0 bases at J, with 18 bases between. Per the germline V gene, CDR1 is MGHRA and CDR2 is YSYEKL. CDR3 length: 18 residues. Here the CDR3 DNA reads TGCGCCAGCAGCCAAGGTCCTCGGAGAGAACAGTACCAAGAGACCCAGTACTTC. This translates into CASSQGPRREQYQETQYF.

The chain recombines TRBV20-1 with TRBJ2-5; D ambiguous. Trimming removed 1 base at V and 7 bases at J, with 16 bases between. The V gene's germline CDR1 is DFQATT and CDR2 SNEGSKA (reference sequence). This CDR3 has 14 amino acids. The CDR3 here is CSARVNSVAGTQYF. The CDR3, as DNA: TGCAGTGCTAGAGTCAATAGTGTCGCTGGGACCCAGTACTTC.

This clonotype was picked up one time. The chain combines TRBV5-1 with TRBJ2-2; a possible D gene is TRBD1 (5 bases). The V and J ends lost 4 bases and 6 bases respectively, with 10 bases between them. CDR1 SGHRS and CDR2 YFSETQ come from the germline V gene. The CDR3 is 13 amino acids. The CDR3 DNA follows: TGCGCCAGCAGCCCAGGGTACGCCGGGGAGCTGTTTTTT. Translated, it gives CASSPGYAGELFF.

The chain couples TRBV12-3 or TRBV12-4 to TRBJ1-1; a weak D match, TRBD1 (5 bases). The ends were cut back, 5 bases at V and 8 bases at J, with 18 bases in the middle. The CDR3 length is 14 residues. CDR3 nucleotides: TGTGCCAGCAGTGACAGACTCCTAACAAGGGAAGCTTTCTTT. Protein sequence: CASSDRLLTREAFF.

This chain uses TRBV7-2 with TRBJ2-7, with a possible D match to TRBD2 (7 bases). The J call may be mistaken, given a closer DNA end match to TRBJ2-5. Germline V gene lookup returns CDR1 SGHTA and CDR2 FQGNSA. The CDR3 contains 17 residues. The CDR3 here is CASSLDSSTGRGETQYF. As DNA, the CDR3 is TGTGCCAGCAGCTTAGATAGTAGTACAGGGAGGGGAGAGACCCAGTACTTC.

This clonotype was seen more than once but under ten times. The chain links TRBV4-3 to TRBJ2-3, with TRBD2 matching over 8 bases. Germline-derived CDR1 and CDR2 are LGHNA and YSLEER. The CDR3 contains 16 residues. V shed 0 bases and J 2 bases; nucleotides not matched to a gene: 4. The DNA for the CDR3 is TGCGCCAGCAGCCAAGAAAGCGGGAGTTACACAGATACGCAGTATTTT. Amino acid sequence: CASSQESGSYTDTQYF.

This clonotype was seen a few times. The chain has TRBV6-2 or TRBV6-3 and TRBJ1-2; 9 nucleotides align to TRBD1. The V and J ends lost 5 bases and 4 bases, in that order; junction bases with no gene match: 8. CDR1 is MNHEY and CDR2 is SVGEGT in the germline V gene. This CDR3 has 15 residues. In DNA, the CDR3 is TGTGCCAGCAGTGACCCGGGACAGGGCTCCTATGGCTACACCTTC. The encoded protein is CASSDPGQGSYGYTF.

The chain combines TRBV18 with TRBJ1-5; D unresolved. CDR1 and CDR2 from the germline V gene are KGHSH and LQKENI. The CDR3 contains 15 residues. Deletions cut 2 bases from V and 0 bases from J, with 8 bases between. CDR3 region: CASSPSQISNQPQHF. The CDR3 nucleotides are TGTGCCAGCTCACCAAGTCAGATTAGCAATCAGCCCCAGCATTTT.

V is TRBV7-9 and J is TRBJ2-1; no definite D call. The CDR3 sequence is 14 residues long. The V end lost 3 bases, the J end lost 5 bases, and 11 bases lay between the germline ends. Germline CDR1 is SEHNR and CDR2 is FQNEAQ (reference sequence). The CDR3 DNA sequence: TGTGCCAGCAGCTTGTTAGGCAGAGACAATGAGCAGTTCTTC. Protein sequence: CASSLLGRDNEQFF. The whole variable domain, filled in from reference TRBV7-9 and TRBJ2-1, reads DTGVSQNPRHKITKRGQNVTFRCDPISEHNRLYWYRQTLGQGPEFLTYFQNEAQLEKSRLLSDRFSAERPKGSFSTLEIQRTEQGDSAMYLCASSLLGRDNEQFFGPGTRLTVL.

As concerns this clonotype: The junction departs from germline at one end; a sequencing error may be responsible. The chain employs TRBV7-2 and TRBJ1-1, with D perhaps TRBD1 (5 bases). CDR1 is SGHTA, CDR2 FQGNSA, per germline. CDR3 length: 12 residues. The CDR3 protein is CVSRAANAEAFF. The CDR3 DNA is TGTGTCAGCAGGGCGGCCAACGCTGAAGCTTTCTTT.